The clone carrying this TCR beta chain was seen a handful of times. Its antigen is undetermined. Trimming took 3 bases from V and 4 from J, leaving 15 bases between them. The CDR3 consists of 15 residues. Germline lookup yields CDR1 SGHRS and CDR2 YFSETQ. The data were taken from a study of T-cell reconstitution after alpha-beta-depleted transplantation in children. Whole-study results and caveats: Some patients' high day-60 TCRbeta diversity was traced to surviving recipient T cells and thymic progenitors. By one year post-transplant, T-cell counts and diversity largely arose from T cells that were newly produced.

TCRbeta library preparation incorporated unique molecular identifiers. TCRdb re-derived calls from the PCR reads in MiXCR, one entry per CDR3 protein. The data hold some 290,000 distinct CDR3 sequences, with around 25% observed a single time. V gene TRBV5-1 combines with J gene TRBJ2-3; the D is unclear. The clonotype was recovered from a male patient aged 5 to 17 who had a stem cell transplant for acute lymphoblastic leukemia, so the T cells may come from the graft donor. Sequencing was performed on PBMCs, mostly from graft donor cells, taken 180 days after TCRalphabeta/CD19-depleted stem cell transplant. DNA for the CDR3: TGCGCCAGCAGCTCCGACATACTCTTCTCAGATACGCAGTATTTT. Translated: CASSSDILFSDTQYF.